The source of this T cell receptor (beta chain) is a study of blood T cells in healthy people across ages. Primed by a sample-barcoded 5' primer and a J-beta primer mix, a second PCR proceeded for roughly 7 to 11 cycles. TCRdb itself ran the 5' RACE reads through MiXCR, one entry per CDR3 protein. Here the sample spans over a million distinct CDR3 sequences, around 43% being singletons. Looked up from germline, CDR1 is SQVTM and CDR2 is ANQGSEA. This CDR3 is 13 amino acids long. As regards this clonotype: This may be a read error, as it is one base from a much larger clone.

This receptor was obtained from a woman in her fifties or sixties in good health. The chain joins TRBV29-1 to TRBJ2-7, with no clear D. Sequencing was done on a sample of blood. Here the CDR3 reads CSVEGGRSYGQYF. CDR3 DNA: TGCAGCGTTGAAGGTGGTAGGAGTTACGGGCAGTACTTC.